Below are 17 T cell receptor beta chains sequenced from a single sample in a study of regulatory T cells in long-lasting Graves disease. Regarding time point: newly diagnosed GD, antithyroid drugs for less than 3 months. Construction of the TCR library relied on RNA isolated from PBMCs. Arm-PCR of CDR3 regions and iRepertoire HTBI primers were the basis on which TCR beta libraries were built. TCRdb independently ran MiXCR on the multiplex PCR reads; one entry per CDR3 protein. This sample has roughly 560,000 distinct CDR3 sequences, with about 16% found just once. This sample also appeared in a second study, on T cells in Graves' hyperthyroidism and ophthalmopathy.

The material was peripheral blood mononuclear cells (PBMCs), obtained at new diagnosis, from a patient treated with antithyroid drugs. Source of these receptors: a woman aged 35-65 years with Graves disease.

V and J are TRBV27 and TRBJ1-1; D not resolved. This CDR3 is built from 14 residues. Between the trimmed V and J ends, which lost 4 bases and 0 bases, there was a span of 9 bases. Per the germline V gene, CDR1 is MNHEY and CDR2 is SMNVEV (reference sequence). In nucleotides, the CDR3 is TGTGCCAGCAGTTCCCCCTCTTTGAACACTGAAGCTTTCTTT. It translates to CASSSPSLNTEAFF.

This clonotype occurred many times. The V gene is TRBV6-1, the J gene TRBJ1-5; perhaps TRBD1 as D (5 bases). V lost 1 base and J lost 8, with 9 bases in between. The CDR3 has 13 amino acids. Germline CDR1 and CDR2: MNHNS and SASEGT. CDR3 region: CASSEGDWEPQHF. The CDR3 DNA reads as TGTGCCAGCAGTGAAGGGGACTGGGAGCCCCAGCATTTT.

Of note for this clonotype: A much larger clone lies one base from this, so it may be a read error. This sequence joins TRBV27 and TRBJ2-5, with TRBD1 matching over 7 bases. The CDR3 has 14 residues. The junction had 14 bases not matched to a gene; V was cut back by 6 bases and J by 10 bases. The germline V gene encodes CDR1 MNHEY and CDR2 SMNVEV (reference sequence). CDR3 nucleotides: TGTGCCAGCAGCTTGGGACAGTCCCCCGGGATCCAGTACTTC. Amino acids: CASSLGQSPGIQYF.

This clonotype was recorded a few times. The chain carries TRBV10-3 and TRBJ1-2, with D maybe TRBD1 (5 bases). Germline V gene sequence: CDR1 ENHRY, CDR2 SYGVKD. Trimming took 2 bases from V and 6 from J, leaving 13 bases between them. This CDR3 contains 14 residues. The CDR3 region has the DNA TGTGCCATCAGTGAGGGCCGGGGACGAAATGGCTACACCTTC. It is translated as CAISEGRGRNGYTF.

The chain recombines TRBV6-5 with TRBJ1-3; no clear D gene. The CDR3 is 15 amino acids. The germline V and J ends were trimmed by 1 base and 0 bases, with 7 bases remaining between them. CDR1 is MNHEY, CDR2 SVGAGI, per germline. Here the CDR3 reads CASSYFPTSGNTIYF. The CDR3 DNA sequence: TGTGCCAGCAGTTACTTCCCAACCTCTGGAAACACCATATATTTT.

As regards this clonotype: A read error likely explains this, since a far larger clone differs by one base. The chain recombines TRBV11-1 with TRBJ2-1; the match to TRBD2 covers 7 bases. Germline assignment: CDR1 SGHAT and CDR2 FQDESV (reference sequence). V shed 4 bases and J 8 bases; nucleotides not matched to a gene: 5. The CDR3 is 13 residues long. The CDR3 nucleotides are TGTGCCAGCAGCTGGCGGGGGATGGATGAGCAGTTCTTC. This sequence encodes CASSWRGMDEQFF.

This clonotype was picked up a small number of times. The gene calls are TRBV5-1 and TRBJ2-2, with unresolved D. Germline values: CDR1 SGHRS, CDR2 YFSETQ. Trimming stripped 7 bases from V and 7 bases from J, with 20 bases between. The CDR3 length is 15 residues. For the CDR3, the DNA is TGCGCCAGCCGACCCCTCACTGGGAAGAGCGGGGAGCTGTTTTTT. It specifies CASRPLTGKSGELFF.

This clonotype was seen at least ten times. The genes are TRBV2 and TRBJ2-6; no clear D. V lost 2 bases and J 0 bases, leaving 5 bases between the germline ends. Germline V CDR1 and CDR2: SNHLY, FYNNEI. The CDR3 totals 15 residues. CDR3 DNA sequence: TGTGCCAGCAGTGAATTCCCCTCTGGGGCCAACGTCCTGACTTTC. The encoded protein is CASSEFPSGANVLTF.

This clonotype was seen more than once but under ten times. V and J are TRBV7-9 and TRBJ2-1, with 8 bases identical to TRBD1. The length of the CDR3 is 12 residues. Unmatched junction bases numbered 3, after V lost 5 bases and J lost 9 bases. The germline CDR1 and CDR2 sequences are SEHNR and FQNEAQ (reference sequence). The CDR3 sequence: CASSVDRGEQFF. CDR3 nucleotide sequence: TGTGCCAGCAGCGTCGACAGGGGTGAGCAGTTCTTC.

The chain is built from TRBV6-1 and TRBJ2-1; 15 nucleotides match TRBD2. Judging by the DNA end, TRBJ2-5 fits better; the J call may be wrong. Looked up from germline, CDR1 is MNHNS and CDR2 is SASEGT. CDR3 length: 19 amino acids. CDR3 bases: TGTGCCAGCAGTGAGGCTTGGGGACTAGCGGGGGGTTACCAAGAGACCCAGTACTTC. Protein product: CASSEAWGLAGGYQETQYF.

This clonotype was recorded a few times. V usage is TRBV2 and J usage is TRBJ1-3; D is undetermined. The germline CDR1 and CDR2 sequences are SNHLY and FYNNEI. CDR3 size: 12 residues. V gave up 4 bases and J gave up 4 bases, with 5 bases separating them. The CDR3 nucleotides read TGTGCCAGCAGTGTCCGGGGAAACACCATATATTTT. Translating gives CASSVRGNTIYF.

This clonotype has a count of ten or more. This chain links TRBV29-1 with TRBJ2-5; 8 nucleotides line up with TRBD1. V trimming: 6 bases; J trimming: 4 bases; junction bases outside the gene matches: 7. Germline V gene sequence: CDR1 SQVTM, CDR2 ANQGSEA. This CDR3 is 13 amino acids long. CDR3 DNA sequence: TGCAGCGTAGACAGGGGAGTAGCAGAGACCCAGTACTTC. Translating gives CSVDRGVAETQYF.

The table lists this clonotype with many counts. The genes are TRBV2 and TRBJ1-1; the match to TRBD1 covers 11 bases. Germline V lookup: CDR1 SNHLY, CDR2 FYNNEI. Trimming cost V 11 bases and J 5 bases; bases outside gene matches: 7. The CDR3 is 13 residues long. CDR3 DNA sequence: TGTGCCGGCTTGGGACAGGGGGGTACTGAAGCTTTCTTT. Protein: CAGLGQGGTEAFF. Using reference TRBV2 and TRBJ1-1 for the parts outside the CDR3, the full variable domain is EPEVTQTPSHQVTQMGQEVILRCVPISNHLYFYWYRQILGQKVEFLVSFYNNEISEKSEIFDDQFSVERPDGSNFTLKIRSTKLEDSAMYFCAGLGQGGTEAFFGQGTRLTVV.

This rearrangement joins TRBV4-1 to TRBJ2-7; 11 bases agree with TRBD2. Germline V gene lookup returns CDR1 MGHRA and CDR2 YSYEKL. The ends lost 3 bases at V and 0 bases at J; junction bases unmatched: 7. The CDR3 runs to 17 residues. The CDR3, as DNA: TGCGCCAGCAGCCAGGCACCTAGCGGGGGGCCCTCCTACGAGCAGTACTTC. Residues: CASSQAPSGGPSYEQYF.

This clonotype was observed a few times. The chain has TRBV28 and TRBJ2-7, with no clear D. Germline CDR1 reads MDHEN; CDR2 reads SYDVKM. Trimming shortened V by 4 bases and J by 2 bases, and 9 bases separated the two germline ends. This CDR3 contains 13 residues. CDR3 sequence reads: CASSSAYTYEQYF. The CDR3, as DNA: TGTGCCAGCAGTTCCGCATACACCTACGAGCAGTACTTC.

This clonotype was counted ten times or more. The V call is TRBV30, the J call TRBJ1-2; no firm D call. The CDR3 covers 15 residues. Germline V lookup: CDR1 GTSNPN, CDR2 SVGIG (reference sequence). Trimming took 4 bases from V and 1 from J, leaving 16 bases between them. In DNA form, the CDR3 reads TGTGCCTGGACCGGCACTCTCCGGGTTAACTATGGCTACACCTTC. Amino acid sequence: CAWTGTLRVNYGYTF. Drawing the rest from reference TRBV30 and TRBJ1-2, the complete variable domain is SQTIHQWPATLVQPVGSPLSLECTVEGTSNPNLYWYRQAAGRGLQLLFYSVGIGQISSEVPQNLSASRPQDRQFILSSKKLLLSDSGFYLCAWTGTLRVNYGYTFGSGTRLTVV.

This clonotype appeared many times. The rearrangement joins TRBV29-1 to TRBJ2-3, with 11 positions matching TRBD2. The CDR3 has 16 residues. Trimming at V came to 6 bases and at J to 2 bases, leaving 10 bases not matched to a gene. Germline V gene data show CDR1 as SQVTM and CDR2 as ANQGSEA. The CDR3 nucleotides are TGCAGCGTGAATGGGATAGCGGGGGGGCCCACAGATACGCAGTATTTT. It yields the protein CSVNGIAGGPTDTQYF.